This T cell receptor beta chain was found in a study of T-cell memory formation after mild COVID-19. General study results and limits: CD4+ contracting clones were found mainly in CM and EM, and CD8+ ones in EMRA.

This clonotype showed up many times. Antigen unknown. Researchers used 5'RACE with constant-segment primers to make TCR alpha and TCR beta cDNA libraries that carry sample barcodes and UMIs. TCRdb reprocessed the 5' RACE reads via MiXCR and lists one record per CDR3 protein. The profile shows 400,000 to 500,000 distinct CDR3 sequences, approximately 25% of them singletons. Trimming removed 0 bases from V and 0 bases from J, with 3 bases in between. This CDR3 spans 15 amino acids. Germline-derived CDR1 and CDR2 are MGHRA and YSYEKL. V gene TRBV4-1 combines with J gene TRBJ2-6; D is ambiguous. This sequence originates from an adult woman who had mild COVID-19 (a few samples of this study predate the infection). Cell type and time point are not known. Source material: PBMCs or a T cell subset sorted from them (not recorded which). The CDR3 DNA follows: TGCGCCAGCAGCCAAGAAGCCTCTGGGGCCAACGTCCTGACTTTC. It translates to CASSQEASGANVLTF.